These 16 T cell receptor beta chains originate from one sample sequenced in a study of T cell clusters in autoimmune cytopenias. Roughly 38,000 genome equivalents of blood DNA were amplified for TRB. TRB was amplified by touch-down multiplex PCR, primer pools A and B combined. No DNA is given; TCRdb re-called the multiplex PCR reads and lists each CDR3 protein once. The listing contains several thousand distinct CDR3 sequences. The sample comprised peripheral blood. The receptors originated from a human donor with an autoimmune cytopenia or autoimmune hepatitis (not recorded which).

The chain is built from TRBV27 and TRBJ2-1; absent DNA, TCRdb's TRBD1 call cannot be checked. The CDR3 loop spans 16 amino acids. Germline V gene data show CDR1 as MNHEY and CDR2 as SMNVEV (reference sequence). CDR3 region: CASSLLMGQGIDEQFF.

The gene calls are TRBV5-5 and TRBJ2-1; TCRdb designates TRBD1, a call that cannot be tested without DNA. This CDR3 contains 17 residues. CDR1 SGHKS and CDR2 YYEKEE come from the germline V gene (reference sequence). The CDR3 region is CASRREAQGRGGNEQFF.

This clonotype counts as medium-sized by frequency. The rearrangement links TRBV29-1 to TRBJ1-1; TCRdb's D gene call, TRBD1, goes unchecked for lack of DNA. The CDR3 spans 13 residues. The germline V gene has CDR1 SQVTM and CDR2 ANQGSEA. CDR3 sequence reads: CSVRTGGNTEAFF.

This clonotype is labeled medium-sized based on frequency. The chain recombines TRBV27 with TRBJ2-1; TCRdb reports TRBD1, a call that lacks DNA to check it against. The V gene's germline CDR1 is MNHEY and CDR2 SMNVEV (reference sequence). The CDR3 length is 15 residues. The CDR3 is CASSLIGGGYNEQFF.

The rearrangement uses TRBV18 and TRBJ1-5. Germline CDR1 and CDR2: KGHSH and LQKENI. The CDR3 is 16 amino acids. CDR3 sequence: CASSPRGGSSNQPQHF.

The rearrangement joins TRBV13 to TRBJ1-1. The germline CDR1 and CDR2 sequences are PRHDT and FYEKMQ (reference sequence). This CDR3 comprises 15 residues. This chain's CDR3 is CASSLVVGRNTEAFF. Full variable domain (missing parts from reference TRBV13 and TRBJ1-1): AAGVIQSPRHLIKEKRETATLKCYPIPRHDTVYWYQQGPGQDPQFLISFYEKMQSDKGSIPDRFSAQQFSDYHSELNMSSLELGDSALYFCASSLVVGRNTEAFFGQGTRLTVV.

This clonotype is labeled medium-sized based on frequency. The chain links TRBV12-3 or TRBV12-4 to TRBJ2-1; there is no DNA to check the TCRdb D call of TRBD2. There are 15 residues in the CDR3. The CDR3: CASSLWLADHNEQFF.

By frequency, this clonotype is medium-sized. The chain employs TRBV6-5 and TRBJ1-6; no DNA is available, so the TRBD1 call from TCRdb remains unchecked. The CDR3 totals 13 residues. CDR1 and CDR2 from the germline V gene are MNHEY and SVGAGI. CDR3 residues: CASGPGDNSPLHF.

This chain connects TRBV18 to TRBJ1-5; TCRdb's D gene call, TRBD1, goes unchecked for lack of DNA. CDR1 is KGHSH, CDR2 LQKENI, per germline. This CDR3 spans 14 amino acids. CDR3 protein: CASSNPGTDQPQHF.

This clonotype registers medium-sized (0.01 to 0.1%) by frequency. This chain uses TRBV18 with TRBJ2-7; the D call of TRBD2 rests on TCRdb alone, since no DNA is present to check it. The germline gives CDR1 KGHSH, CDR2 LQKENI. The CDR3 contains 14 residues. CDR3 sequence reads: CASSASVVSYEQYF.

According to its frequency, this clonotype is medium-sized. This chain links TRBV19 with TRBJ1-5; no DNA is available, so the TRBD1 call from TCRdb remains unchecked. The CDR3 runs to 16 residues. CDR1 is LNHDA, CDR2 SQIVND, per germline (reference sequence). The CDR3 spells CASSTYQGQGDQPQHF.

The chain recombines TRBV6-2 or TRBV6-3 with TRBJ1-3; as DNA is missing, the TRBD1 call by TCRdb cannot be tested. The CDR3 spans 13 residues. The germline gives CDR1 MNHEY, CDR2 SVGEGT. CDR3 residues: CASSLYRGDTIYF.

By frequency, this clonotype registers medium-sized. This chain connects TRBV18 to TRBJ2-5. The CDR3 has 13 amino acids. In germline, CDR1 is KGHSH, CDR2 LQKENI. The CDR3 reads CASSLAGGETQYF. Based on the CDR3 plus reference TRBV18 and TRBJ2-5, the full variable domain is NAGVMQNPRHLVRRRGQEARLRCSPMKGHSHVYWYRQLPEEGLKFMVYLQKENIIDESGMPKERFSAEFPKEGPSILRIQQVVRGDSAAYFCASSLAGGETQYFGPGTRLLVL.

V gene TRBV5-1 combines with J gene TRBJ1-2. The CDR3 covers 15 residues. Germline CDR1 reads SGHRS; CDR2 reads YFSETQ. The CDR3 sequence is CASSLVVPTNYGYTF.

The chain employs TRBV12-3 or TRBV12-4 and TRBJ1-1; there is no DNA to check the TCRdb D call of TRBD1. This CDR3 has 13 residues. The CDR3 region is CASSARGTHEAFF.

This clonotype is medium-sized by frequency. The chain's CDR3 is CATSLTGSGNQPQHF. The chain is built from TRBV15 and TRBJ1-5; TCRdb proposes TRBD1, but this gene call is untestable without DNA. CDR3 length: 15 amino acids. Germline assignment: CDR1 LNHNV and CDR2 YYDKDF (reference sequence).